These 8 T cell receptor beta chains came from one sample sequenced in a study of blood T cell repertoires in COVID-19. The repertoire was sequenced with immunoSEQ multiplex PCR; TCRdb's copy has only in-frame clones and lacks some. Of about 89,000 clones listed, roughly 87% were seen once; the top ten hold 15%. Sequencing input: peripheral blood. The receptors come from a male donor with acute or convalescent COVID-19.

The V and J genes are TRBV24-1 and TRBJ2-5; no definite D call. V lost 4 bases, J lost 5 bases, and 16 bases lay in between. Per the germline V gene, CDR1 is KGHDR and CDR2 is SFDVKD. The CDR3 length is 15 residues. Here the CDR3 DNA reads TGTGCCACCAGTGAAGGCGGCACCCCGGAGGAGACCCAGTACTTC. Encoded protein: CATSEGGTPEETQYF.

The genes are TRBV21-1 and TRBJ2-3; the table's TRBD2 call for D was not verified on the DNA. TRBV21-1 is tagged as a pseudogene. The CDR3 extends over 16 amino acids. CDR3 protein: CASSKKPETFPGGEYF. The DNA of the CDR3 is TGTGCCAGCAGCAAAAAACCCGAGACCTTCCCGGGAGGGGAGTATTTT.

A single count supports this clone. The chain has TRBV6-5 and TRBJ1-2; 9 positions agree with TRBD1. Germline V lookup: CDR1 MNHEY, CDR2 SVGAGI. The V gene end was trimmed by 8 bases and the J gene end by 10 bases; junction bases not matched to a gene: 17. This CDR3 has 15 amino acids. CDR3 amino acids: CASGLEGQGGYPYTF. Written as DNA, the CDR3 is TGTGCCAGCGGATTAGAGGGACAGGGAGGCTACCCCTACACCTTC.

This chain connects TRBV15 to TRBJ2-1; perhaps TRBD2 as D (6 bases). Germline V lookup: CDR1 LNHNV, CDR2 YYDKDF (reference sequence). The CDR3 extends over 14 amino acids. V lost 0 bases and J lost 9, with 12 bases in between. The CDR3 DNA is TGTGCCACCAGCAGAGAAAGACTAGGTGGTGAGCAGTTCTTC. Amino acid sequence: CATSRERLGGEQFF.

The chain employs TRBV3-1 (or the pseudogene TRBV3-2) and TRBJ2-7; tentative D call: TRBD2 (7 bases). Trimming shortened V by 3 bases and J by 1 base, and 13 bases separated the two germline ends. The germline V gene encodes CDR1 LGHDT and CDR2 YNNKEL (reference sequence). The CDR3 has 15 amino acids. The DNA for the CDR3 is TGTGCCAGCAGCCAGATGGGGGGGCCGTCCTACGAGCAGTACTTC. The encoded protein is CASSQMGGPSYEQYF.

V gene TRBV18 combines with J gene TRBJ1-1; TRBD1 might be the D (6 bases). This CDR3 comprises 16 residues. Looked up from germline, CDR1 is KGHSH and CDR2 is LQKENI. Between the trimmed V and J ends, which lost 2 bases and 1 base, there was a span of 14 bases. CDR3: CASSPTGSSPNTEAFF. In nucleotides, the CDR3 is TGTGCCAGCTCACCAACAGGGTCGTCGCCGAACACTGAAGCTTTCTTT.

This chain connects TRBV6-5 to TRBJ1-1; D is ambiguous. Germline CDR1 reads MNHEY; CDR2 reads SVGAGI. V shed 6 bases and J shed 6 bases, with 17 bases lying between them. CDR3 length: 14 residues. The CDR3 sequence: CASRPDFSSSEAFF. The CDR3 DNA is TGTGCCAGCAGACCGGACTTTTCAAGCTCTGAAGCTTTCTTT.

The chain has TRBV10-3 and TRBJ2-7; 15 nucleotides align to TRBD2. This CDR3 has 14 amino acids. V lost 6 bases, J lost 7 bases, and 4 bases stayed unmatched. CDR1 is ENHRY, CDR2 SYGVKD, per germline. DNA of the CDR3: TGTGCCATCAGGCAGGGACTAGCGGGGGGAGAGCAGTACTTC. The encoded protein is CAIRQGLAGGEQYF.